The source of this TCR beta chain is a study of blood T cell repertoires in COVID-19. Profiled with immunoSEQ multiplex PCR; TCRdb holds only in-frame clones, not every one. The data hold some 300,000 clones, with around four fifths observed a single time. This clone was recorded only once. The TCR sequence derives from a woman aged 45-60 years with active or convalescent COVID-19. What was sequenced was peripheral blood.

The DNA for the CDR3 is TGTGCCAGCAGTAGCCAAGGGGGCAATGAGCAGTTCTTC. Encoded protein: CASSSQGGNEQFF. This chain connects TRBV2 to TRBJ2-1; weak D call: TRBD1 (6 bases). V was cut by 5 bases and J by 6 bases, with 11 bases left in between. CDR1 SNHLY and CDR2 FYNNEI come from the germline V gene. The CDR3 consists of 13 residues.